The 9 T cell receptor beta chains listed next were all sequenced from one sample in a study of T-cell memory formation after mild COVID-19. TCRdb reprocessed the 5' RACE reads via MiXCR and lists one record per CDR3 protein. The table includes 400,000 to 500,000 distinct CDR3 sequences, roughly 20% detected once. The specimen sequenced was PBMCs or a T cell subset sorted from them (not recorded which). All receptors derive from an adult woman who had mild COVID-19 (a few samples of this study predate the infection). Cell type and time point are not known.

In this sample, this clonotype turned up a few times. V is TRBV29-1 and J is TRBJ2-1; 7 bases map to TRBD2. V was pared by 4 bases and J by 2 bases, with 8 bases of the junction left unmatched. The CDR3 is made up of 15 amino acids. Germline V lookup: CDR1 SQVTM, CDR2 ANQGSEA. As DNA, the CDR3 is TGCAGCGTTGCCCGGGACTACACCGCCTACAATGAGCAGTTCTTC. Translated, it gives CSVARDYTAYNEQFF.

This clonotype has a count of ten or more. V gene TRBV10-3 combines with J gene TRBJ2-1; TRBD2 might be the D (6 bases). The CDR3 contains 13 residues. Trimming removed 8 bases at V and 5 bases at J, with 13 bases between. CDR1 and CDR2 (germline): ENHRY, SYGVKD. This CDR3 reads CAIGHGGDNEQFF. The CDR3 nucleotides are TGTGCCATCGGACACGGAGGGGACAATGAGCAGTTCTTC.

The chain couples TRBV6-5 to TRBJ1-2; D unclear. The CDR3 is 14 amino acids. The germline V gene has CDR1 MNHEY and CDR2 SVGAGI. V lost 0 bases and J lost 6, with 11 bases in between. The CDR3 bases are TGTGCCAGCAGTTACTCGATGGGCAGTAATGGCTACACCTTC. It codes for CASSYSMGSNGYTF.

The genes are TRBV18 and TRBJ1-3; 8 positions match TRBD1. Per germline, CDR1 KGHSH and CDR2 LQKENI. This CDR3 spans 17 amino acids. V lost 3 bases and J lost 2; bases outside the gene matches: 9. In DNA form, the CDR3 reads TGTGCCAGCTCACCGCCGACAGGGGCTAAGACTGGAAACACCATATATTTT. This codes for CASSPPTGAKTGNTIYF.

This clonotype showed up just a few times. The chain couples TRBV20-1 to TRBJ1-1; D not certain. Germline CDR1 is DFQATT and CDR2 is SNEGSKA (reference sequence). V was trimmed by 3 bases and J by 0 bases, leaving 8 bases between them. This CDR3 region has 13 residues. CDR3 in amino acids: CSARPRLNTEAFF. The CDR3 nucleotides are TGCAGTGCTAGGCCCCGGTTGAACACTGAAGCTTTCTTT.

The chain recombines TRBV20-1 with TRBJ2-5; 8 bases fit TRBD1. Unmatched junction bases numbered 26, after V lost 6 bases and J lost 5 bases. The CDR3 totals 19 residues. Germline-derived CDR1 and CDR2 are DFQATT and SNEGSKA (reference sequence). The CDR3 bases are TGCAGTGCCCAATCCCTTGGCCTTGGACAGGGAGGATGGGGGGAGACCCAGTACTTC. Translating it yields CSAQSLGLGQGGWGETQYF.

This clonotype came up a few times. The gene calls are TRBV7-9 and TRBJ1-2; the D gene is possibly TRBD1 (6 bases). The length of the CDR3 is 14 residues. Germline loops: CDR1 SEHNR, CDR2 FQNEAQ (reference sequence). Between the trimmed V and J ends, which lost 4 bases and 1 base, there was a span of 10 bases. CDR3 DNA: TGTGCCAGCAGCTCAGGACAGAATAACTATGGCTACACCTTC. Its translation is CASSSGQNNYGYTF.

This clonotype was seen only a few times. This rearrangement joins TRBV4-3 to TRBJ2-5, with D possibly TRBD1 on 6 matching bases. The ends were cut back, 1 base at V and 5 bases at J, with 26 bases in the middle. The germline V gene has CDR1 LGHNA and CDR2 YSLEER. The CDR3 sequence is 19 residues long. CDR3 sequence reads: CASSQADPGHIFFGETQYF. The CDR3 nucleotides are TGCGCCAGCAGCCAAGCAGACCCGGGACACATTTTTTTCGGCGAGACCCAGTACTTC.

The CDR3 sequence: CASKSDSPEAFF. The DNA for the CDR3 is TGTGCCAGCAAATCAGACAGCCCTGAAGCTTTCTTT. The chain employs TRBV2 and TRBJ1-1; TRBD1 is a possible D gene (5 bases). V lost 7 bases and J 6 bases, leaving 12 bases between the germline ends. This CDR3 has 12 amino acids. Germline V gene lookup returns CDR1 SNHLY and CDR2 FYNNEI.